These 24 T cell receptor beta chains originate from one sample sequenced in a study of blood T cell repertoires in COVID-19. This table comes from immunoSEQ multiplex PCR, and its TCRdb copy is limited to in-frame clones, with some not included. The profile covers approximately 360,000 clones, with roughly 88% appearing a single time and approximately 1% taken by the ten largest. The material sequenced was PBMCs or T cells enriched from blood (not recorded which). The receptors were sampled from a woman in her 30s with acute COVID-19.

The genes are TRBV7-8 and TRBJ1-4; D unresolved. The CDR3 sequence is 19 residues long. In germline, CDR1 is SGHVS, CDR2 FQNEAQ. Trimming removed 6 bases from V and 1 base from J, with 24 bases in between. DNA of the CDR3: TGTGCCAGCAGTTTCTTGGGTCTCGCGCGTGAGGGAACTAATGAAAAACTGTTTTTT. Its protein is CASSFLGLAREGTNEKLFF.

This chain joins TRBV6-1 and TRBJ1-5; 8 nucleotides align to TRBD1. From germline, CDR1 is MNHNS and CDR2 SASEGT. CDR3 size: 14 residues. Trimming cost V 0 bases and J 10 bases; bases outside gene matches: 5. CDR3 sequence reads: CASSEASRGRPQHF. The CDR3 DNA sequence: TGTGCCAGCAGTGAAGCAAGCAGGGGGCGCCCCCAGCATTTT.

The rearrangement uses TRBV24-1 and TRBJ2-3; TRBD1 matches 9 bases. Germline lookup yields CDR1 KGHDR and CDR2 SFDVKD. V was clipped by 4 bases and J by 1 base; unmatched bases: 14. CDR3 size: 19 residues. In DNA form, the CDR3 reads TGTGCCACCAGTGACCCCCCCGGACAGGGGAGGGGAGGCACAGATACGCAGTATTTT. Encoded protein: CATSDPPGQGRGGTDTQYF.

The chain links TRBV18 to TRBJ1-4; no reliable D call. Germline-derived CDR1 and CDR2 are KGHSH and LQKENI. V was cut by 3 bases and J by 2 bases, with 7 bases left in between. The CDR3 covers 14 residues. Here the CDR3 reads CASSPSGTNEKLFF. The CDR3 region has the DNA TGTGCCAGCTCACCGTCCGGGACTAATGAAAAACTGTTTTTT.

V gene TRBV3-1 (or the pseudogene TRBV3-2) combines with J gene TRBJ2-7; TRBD1 is a possible D gene (5 bases). The CDR3 has 17 residues. Germline V gene sequence: CDR1 LGHDT, CDR2 YNNKEL (reference sequence). Trimming removed 0 bases at V and 4 bases at J, with 19 bases between. CDR3: CASSQEQPGLCWYEQYF. The DNA of the CDR3 is TGTGCCAGCAGCCAAGAACAGCCAGGGCTTTGTTGGTACGAGCAGTACTTC.

This clone was counted once. The rearrangement links TRBV21-1 to TRBJ2-1; the DNA was not used to check the table's D call, TRBD2. TRBV21-1 is termed a pseudogene. The CDR3 contains 21 residues. The CDR3 nucleotides read TGTGCCAGCAGCAAAGGAAGATTTTGCGGGGGGGCGGGGACCTCCTACAATGAGCAGTTCTTC. This gives the protein CASSKGRFCGGAGTSYNEQFF.

The gene calls are TRBV9 and TRBJ2-1, with D possibly matching TRBD1 (5 bases). V lost 2 bases and J lost 0, with 12 bases in between. CDR1 SGDLS and CDR2 YYNGEE come from the germline V gene. The CDR3 sequence is 16 residues long. This CDR3 is CASSVATASSYNEQFF. Written as DNA, the CDR3 is TGTGCCAGCAGCGTGGCGACAGCGAGCTCCTACAATGAGCAGTTCTTC. Using reference TRBV9 and TRBJ2-1 for the parts outside the CDR3, the full variable domain is DSGVTQTPKHLITATGQRVTLRCSPRSGDLSVYWYQQSLDQGLQFLIQYYNGEERAKGNILERFSAQQFPDLHSELNLSSLELGDSALYFCASSVATASSYNEQFFGPGTRLTVL.

This clone was counted once. The chain has TRBV12-5 and TRBJ2-7; 7 bases line up with TRBD1. The junction had 6 bases not matched to a gene; V was cut back by 1 base and J by 3 bases. The germline V gene encodes CDR1 LGHNT and CDR2 FRNRAP. This CDR3 has 15 amino acids. The DNA for the CDR3 is TGTGCTAGTGGTTTGGCCCCAGGGGGTCTCTACGAGCAGTACTTC. Its translation: CASGLAPGGLYEQYF.

The J gene is TRBJ1-1, the V gene TRBV3-1 (or the pseudogene TRBV3-2); D ambiguous. CDR1 LGHDT and CDR2 YNNKEL come from the germline V gene (reference sequence). CDR3 length: 11 residues. In nucleotides, the CDR3 is TGTGGGAGTAAGAGCAACACTGAAGCTTTCTTT. Protein sequence: CGSKSNTEAFF.

The chain is built from TRBV3-1 (or the pseudogene TRBV3-2) and TRBJ1-2, with 9 positions matching TRBD1. Germline V CDR1 and CDR2: LGHDT, YNNKEL (reference sequence). The CDR3 length is 15 residues. V trimming: 0 bases; J trimming: 5 bases; junction bases outside the gene matches: 4. The CDR3 reads CASSQEDRGRYGYTF. The CDR3 nucleotides are TGTGCCAGCAGCCAAGAGGACAGGGGTAGGTATGGCTACACCTTC.

The chain combines TRBV5-4 with TRBJ2-7; the D gene is possibly TRBD2 (5 bases). V lost 0 bases, J lost 3 bases, and 10 bases lay in between. The CDR3 covers 14 residues. CDR1 and CDR2 from the germline V gene are SGHNT and YYREEE (reference sequence). The CDR3 loop is CASSLEPGFYEQYF. In DNA, the CDR3 is TGTGCCAGCAGCTTGGAGCCGGGATTCTACGAGCAGTACTTC.

This CDR3 reads CASSLGGAQGTEAFF. Written as DNA, the CDR3 is TGTGCCAGCAGCTTGGGAGGGGCTCAGGGCACTGAAGCTTTCTTT. The chain links TRBV11-2 to TRBJ1-1, with a possible D match to TRBD1 (5 bases). The CDR3 spans 15 residues. Germline V gene lookup returns CDR1 SGHAT and CDR2 FQNNGV. V was shortened by 3 bases and J by 4 bases, with 15 bases between the two germline ends.

This chain connects TRBV27 to TRBJ2-7; 9 nucleotides match TRBD1. The CDR3 extends over 15 amino acids. V shed 3 bases and J 5 bases; nucleotides not matched to a gene: 8. Germline-derived CDR1 and CDR2 are MNHEY and SMNVEV (reference sequence). The CDR3 spells CASSLPGTGIHEQYF. In DNA, the CDR3 is TGTGCCAGCAGTTTGCCCGGGACAGGGATCCACGAGCAGTACTTC.

In its sample, this clone was seen once. The chain carries TRBV6-5 and TRBJ2-1, with D unresolved. CDR1 MNHEY and CDR2 SVGAGI come from the germline V gene. Trimming left V 8 bases short and J 0 bases short, with 11 bases between. The length of the CDR3 is 14 residues. The CDR3 coding sequence is TGTGCCAGCCGGTCTTATAGCTCCTACAATGAGCAGTTCTTC. Encoded protein: CASRSYSSYNEQFF.

The count of this clone is one. V usage is TRBV6-2 or TRBV6-3 and J usage is TRBJ1-3; 8 bases are a match to TRBD1. V lost 3 bases to trimming and J lost 4 bases; unmatched junction nucleotides: 8. The CDR3 loop spans 16 amino acids. In germline, CDR1 is MNHEY, CDR2 SVGEGT. For the CDR3, the DNA is TGTGCCAGCAGTTATCGGCGGACAGGGAGCGGAAACACCATATATTTT. Translation gives CASSYRRTGSGNTIYF.

The chain joins TRBV10-3 to TRBJ1-1; 7 positions agree with TRBD1. The length of the CDR3 is 14 residues. Per the germline V gene, CDR1 is ENHRY and CDR2 is SYGVKD. J lost 5 bases, V lost 6 bases, and 9 bases had no gene match. This chain's CDR3 is CAIREDRESTEAFF. CDR3 nucleotide sequence: TGTGCCATCAGGGAAGACAGGGAATCGACTGAAGCTTTCTTT.

The chain recombines TRBV28 with TRBJ1-2; no reliable D call. The length of the CDR3 is 13 residues. The V gene lost 2 bases and the J gene lost 3 bases, with 7 bases spanning the gap. Germline-derived CDR1 and CDR2 are MDHEN and SYDVKM. The CDR3 sequence is CASSLRRDYGYTF. The CDR3 DNA follows: TGTGCCAGCAGTTTACGGCGGGACTATGGCTACACCTTC.

In DNA, the CDR3 is TGTGCCTCGACAGACCCAGATAACTATGGCTACACCTTC. Amino acid sequence: CASTDPDNYGYTF. V is TRBV10-3 and J is TRBJ1-2; D is perhaps TRBD1 (5 bases). Germline CDR1 is ENHRY and CDR2 is SYGVKD. CDR3 length: 13 amino acids. Trimming took 11 bases from V and 1 from J, leaving 14 bases between them.

The rearrangement links TRBV28 to TRBJ2-3; 8 bases are a match to TRBD2. V trimming: 3 bases; J trimming: 6 bases; junction bases outside the gene matches: 8. CDR1 and CDR2 from the germline V gene are MDHEN and SYDVKM. This CDR3 is 15 amino acids long. The DNA for the CDR3 is TGTGCCAGCAGTTTTCGACGGTTAGCGGGGGATACGCAGTATTTT. Its translation: CASSFRRLAGDTQYF.

This clone came up once. The DNA of the CDR3 is TGCGCCAGCAGCGCAGCAGACAGGGGAGATGGCTACACCTTC. It codes for CASSAADRGDGYTF. The V call is TRBV4-1, the J call TRBJ1-2; 8 bases fit TRBD1. The germline V gene has CDR1 MGHRA and CDR2 YSYEKL. J lost 6 bases, V lost 5 bases, and 8 bases had no gene match. There are 14 residues in the CDR3.

The rearrangement uses TRBV5-1 and TRBJ2-7, with TRBD1 as a possible D gene (5 bases). Looked up from germline, CDR1 is SGHRS and CDR2 is YFSETQ. V was shortened by 0 bases and J by 2 bases, with 9 bases between the two germline ends. The CDR3 extends over 14 amino acids. CDR3 nucleotide sequence: TGCGCCAGCAGCTTGGGGACAAGAACCTACGAGCAGTACTTC. Translated, it gives CASSLGTRTYEQYF.

The chain employs TRBV11-2 and TRBJ2-1; D is uncertain. V was pared by 5 bases and J by 4 bases, with 6 bases between. CDR1 and CDR2 from the germline V gene are SGHAT and FQNNGV. The CDR3 is 12 residues long. CDR3 protein: CASSPLYNEQFF. The CDR3 bases are TGTGCCAGCAGCCCCCTTTACAATGAGCAGTTCTTC.

The DNA for the CDR3 is TGTGCCAGCAGCTATACACCCACTAACTATGGCTACACCTTC. The encoded protein is CASSYTPTNYGYTF. The chain employs TRBV7-2 and TRBJ1-2; D not certain. The germline gives CDR1 SGHTA, CDR2 FQGNSA. The CDR3 has 14 amino acids. The V end lost 4 bases, the J end lost 0 bases, and 9 bases lay between the germline ends.

The chain recombines TRBV9 with TRBJ1-1, with 9 positions matching TRBD1. Germline values: CDR1 SGDLS, CDR2 YYNGEE. With V trimmed by 4 bases and J by 10 bases, 11 bases remained unmatched. This CDR3 is 14 amino acids long. The CDR3 DNA reads TGTGCCAGCAGCCCGAAACAGGGGGCGAGTCGAGCTTTCTTT. It is translated as CASSPKQGASRAFF.